The 18 T cell receptor beta chains below were found in one sample sequenced in a study of cytomegalovirus exposure and HLA in healthy donors. PCR amplification relied on 60 Vbeta primers (plus 13 Jbeta primers). The table came from immunoSEQ multiplex PCR; TCRdb's copy has only in-frame clones and leaves some out. The sample has roughly 120,000 clones; about 80% are singletons. Sequencing was done on a sample of PBMCs. These receptors were taken from a man under 40 in good health and CMV-seropositive.

To note about this clone: The junction differs from germline at one of its ends, possibly a read error. This sequence joins TRBV7-9 and TRBJ2-6; weak D call: TRBD1 (5 bases). There are 16 residues in the CDR3. Germline CDR1 reads SEHNR; CDR2 reads FQNEAQ (reference sequence). CDR3 DNA: TGTTCCAGCAGCTTACCACCGGGCTCTGGGGCCAACGGCCTGACTTTC. Translated, it gives CSSSLPPGSGANGLTF.

This clone was seen a few times. Mismatch with germline at one junction end may stem from a read error. This rearrangement joins TRBV5-1 to TRBJ2-6, with a weak D call TRBD1 (5 bases). The CDR3 runs 14 residues. Germline V lookup: CDR1 SGHRS, CDR2 YFSETQ. CDR3 residues: CASSDLSGANGLTF. CDR3 DNA: TGCGCCAGCAGCGACCTCTCTGGGGCCAACGGCCTGACTTTC.

The count of this clone is one. V usage is TRBV7-2 and J usage is TRBJ2-5; 9 nucleotides agree with TRBD1. V lost 5 bases to trimming and J lost 2 bases; unmatched junction nucleotides: 3. Germline CDR1 reads SGHTA; CDR2 reads FQGNSA. This CDR3 is built from 14 residues. In DNA, the CDR3 is TGTGCCAGCAGCCCAGGGACAGGGCAAGAGACCCAGTACTTC. Translated: CASSPGTGQETQYF.

This clone was counted once. Written as DNA, the CDR3 is TGTGCCAGCAGCCAAGATCTGGGACAGGGGGCACTTTCACCCCTCCACTTT. Amino acids: CASSQDLGQGALSPLHF. This chain joins TRBV4-2 and TRBJ1-6; 12 bases are a match to TRBD1. The CDR3 contains 17 residues. Germline CDR1 and CDR2: LGHNA and YNFKEQ. The J segment lost 9 bases and the V segment lost 0 bases, leaving 6 bases of the junction unmatched.

This clone was counted many times. This chain uses TRBV6-1 with TRBJ2-7, with 10 bases matching TRBD2. Germline assignment: CDR1 MNHNS and CDR2 SASEGT. Losses at the gene ends were 2 bases for V and 4 bases for J; bases not matched to a gene: 5. The length of the CDR3 is 15 residues. The CDR3, as DNA: TGTGCCAGCAGTGAACAGGCTAGCGGGAGTTACGAGCAGTACTTC. This gives the protein CASSEQASGSYEQYF.

This chain uses TRBV30 with TRBJ1-5; 12 bases fit TRBD1. Germline V lookup: CDR1 GTSNPN, CDR2 SVGIG (reference sequence). CDR3 length equals 16 residues. With V trimmed by 2 bases and J by 5 bases, 7 bases remained unmatched. CDR3 coding DNA: TGTGCCTGGAGTATCTGGGGACAGGGGGCCGATCAGCCCCAGCATTTT. Protein: CAWSIWGQGADQPQHF.

The chain employs TRBV7-6 and TRBJ2-6, with 14 bases matching TRBD2. V dropped 5 bases and J dropped 2; count of bases not matched to a gene: 5. The CDR3 loop spans 18 amino acids. Germline V gene sequence: CDR1 SGHVS, CDR2 FNYEAQ. CDR3 nucleotide sequence: TGTGCCAGCAGCACACGACTAGCGGGAGGGCCTGGGGCCAACGTCCTGACTTTC. It yields the protein CASSTRLAGGPGANVLTF. Variable domain in full (rest from reference TRBV7-6 and TRBJ2-6): GAGVSQSPRYKVTKRGQDVALRCDPISGHVSLYWYRQALGQGPEFLTYFNYEAQQDKSGLPNDRFSAERPEGSISTLTIQRTEQRDSAMYRCASSTRLAGGPGANVLTFGAGSRLTVL.

This sequence joins TRBV7-3 and TRBJ2-7; D unclear. The CDR3 loop spans 15 amino acids. Between the trimmed V and J ends, which lost 5 bases and 5 bases, there was a span of 19 bases. In germline, CDR1 is SGHTA, CDR2 FQGTGA. As DNA, the CDR3 is TGTGCCAGCAGCCCGATCCTTGTTGGCATGGACGAGCAGTACTTC. Encoded protein: CASSPILVGMDEQYF. Full variable domain (remainder filled in from reference TRBV7-3 and TRBJ2-7): GAGVSQTPSNKVTEKGKYVELRCDPISGHTALYWYRQSLGQGPEFLIYFQGTGAADDSGLPNDRFFAVRPEGSVSTLKIQRTERGDSAVYLCASSPILVGMDEQYFGPGTRLTVT.

CDR3 loop: CASSVDLRYRGNTIYF. The DNA of the CDR3 is TGTGCCAGCAGCGTAGATCTCCGATACAGGGGAAACACCATATATTTT. The rearrangement links TRBV9 to TRBJ1-3, with D tentatively TRBD1 (5 bases). This CDR3 is built from 16 residues. The germline gives CDR1 SGDLS, CDR2 YYNGEE. V was trimmed by 0 bases and J by 4 bases, leaving 14 bases between them.

The rearrangement links TRBV10-2 to TRBJ2-7; 12 nucleotides match TRBD2. Trimming cost V 5 bases and J 2 bases; bases outside gene matches: 4. The CDR3 spans 15 residues. Germline-derived CDR1 and CDR2 are WSHSY and SAAADI. CDR3 nucleotide sequence: TGCGCCAGCAGTTTACTAGCGGGGGGAGCCTACGAGCAGTACTTC. This gives the protein CASSLLAGGAYEQYF.

This chain connects TRBV7-8 to TRBJ2-2; no definite D call. The CDR3 sequence is 14 residues long. Germline V gene data show CDR1 as SGHVS and CDR2 as FQNEAQ. The ends were cut back, 5 bases at V and 5 bases at J, with 12 bases in the middle. The CDR3 is CASSEISWTGELFF. The CDR3 DNA follows: TGTGCCAGCAGCGAGATCTCATGGACCGGGGAGCTGTTTTTT.

The J gene is TRBJ2-3, the V gene TRBV7-2, with D possibly matching TRBD1 (5 bases). V lost 5 bases and J lost 2, with 11 bases in between. Germline assignment: CDR1 SGHTA and CDR2 FQGNSA. This CDR3 is built from 14 residues. The DNA for the CDR3 is TGTGCCAGCAGCCGTACAGGCTTCACAGATACGCAGTATTTT. Translated, it gives CASSRTGFTDTQYF.

This clone was observed a handful of times. The V gene is TRBV30, the J gene TRBJ1-2; the D is unclear. The CDR3 runs to 12 residues. Germline loops: CDR1 GTSNPN, CDR2 SVGIG (reference sequence). Trimming cost V 0 bases and J 4 bases, with 6 bases left between them. The DNA of the CDR3 is TGTGCCTGGAGTGTATCTCCCTATGGCTACACCTTC. Its protein is CAWSVSPYGYTF.

The rearrangement uses TRBV27 and TRBJ2-7, with 11 positions matching TRBD2. The ends lost 2 bases at V and 6 bases at J; junction bases unmatched: 9. Germline V gene sequence: CDR1 MNHEY, CDR2 SMNVEV (reference sequence). The CDR3 loop spans 16 amino acids. The chain's CDR3 is CASSLLVAGGPGEQYF. The CDR3 DNA reads TGTGCCAGCAGTTTACTCGTAGCGGGAGGGCCCGGCGAGCAGTACTTC.

The rearrangement links TRBV7-9 to TRBJ2-7; no firm D call. The germline V gene encodes CDR1 SEHNR and CDR2 FQNEAQ (reference sequence). The CDR3 is 11 amino acids. V gave up 5 bases and J gave up 6 bases, with 8 bases separating them. CDR3 sequence: CASSPGSEQYF. The CDR3 DNA follows: TGTGCCAGCAGCCCAGGAAGCGAGCAGTACTTC.

V is TRBV6-6 and J is TRBJ1-6, with D perhaps matching TRBD1 (6 bases). The CDR3 has 14 amino acids. Trimming stripped 6 bases from V and 10 bases from J, with 16 bases between. CDR1 MNHNY and CDR2 SVGAGI come from the germline V gene (reference sequence). This chain's CDR3 is CASSLRDIWSPLHF. For the CDR3, the DNA is TGTGCCAGCAGCCTTCGGGACATTTGGTCACCCCTCCACTTT.

The chain is built from TRBV7-2 and TRBJ1-1, with TRBD1 matching over 8 bases. Germline V gives CDR1 SGHTA, CDR2 FQGNSA. After removal of 5 bases from V and 4 bases from J, the junction contained 6 bases not matched to a gene. The CDR3 runs to 14 residues. The CDR3, as DNA: TGTGCCAGCAGCGCCGGACAGGGACGCACTGAAGCTTTCTTT. This gives the protein CASSAGQGRTEAFF.

The chain carries TRBV29-1 and TRBJ2-5; 8 nucleotides agree with TRBD1. Germline lookup yields CDR1 SQVTM and CDR2 ANQGSEA. CDR3 length: 14 residues. Trimming cost V 3 bases and J 0 bases; bases outside gene matches: 3. The CDR3 region is CSVDRTGNQETQYF. The DNA of the CDR3 is TGCAGCGTTGACCGGACAGGGAACCAAGAGACCCAGTACTTC.